This T cell receptor delta chain was observed in a study of gamma-delta T cells after stem cell transplantation. TCRdb reprocessed the RT-PCR reads using CATT. Of 1,500 to 1,800 delta-chain clones in the sample, less than 6% are singletons; the top ten hold 40% to 55%. This clone was counted between two and nine times. Translating this DNA gives a protein that differs at residue 15 from the TCRdb one, which belongs to a much larger clone; a read error is likely, and the protein shown is this translation. The sequence derives from a human donor. It is not recorded whose cells these are; they may come from a transplant donor. Sequencing was done on a sample of gamma-delta T cells.

This CDR3 is CACDLLGERGNTDKHIF. CDR3 DNA: TGTGCCTGTGACCTACTGGGGGAGAGGGGGAACACCGATAAACACATCTTT. The gene calls are TRDV2 and TRDJ1, with TRDD3 identical over 9 bases. This CDR3 spans 17 amino acids. Germline V lookup: CDR1 GEAIGNYY, CDR2 EKD.